In this sample, the clone carrying this T cell receptor beta chain turned up a few times. The data belong to a study of blood T cell repertoires in COVID-19. This CDR3 contains 15 residues. The junction had 8 bases not matched to a gene; V was cut back by 8 bases and J by 1 base. Germline CDR1 MGHDK, CDR2 SYGVNS. Using immunoSEQ multiplex PCR, the repertoire was profiled, and TCRdb retains in-frame clones only, with some absent. The sample shows about 70,000 clones, roughly 86% of them seen only once. The sequenced sample was peripheral blood. The chain has TRBV25-1 and TRBJ1-3, with 7 bases aligning to TRBD1. The receptor's source is a woman between 70 and 85 years old with acute or convalescent COVID-19. The CDR3 protein is CASSVQGSSGNTIYF. The CDR3 bases are TGTGCCAGCTCGGTACAGGGGAGTTCTGGAAACACCATATATTTT.